This TCR beta chain was recovered during a study of cytomegalovirus exposure and HLA in healthy donors. Study information: Earlier results showed approximately 120 million unique TCR beta sequences derived from 150 million to 200 million T cells.

General study points: Some segments of the V type, notably TRBV6-2 and TRBV6-3, were excluded as indistinguishable.

The study ran its PCR with 60 Vbeta and 13 Jbeta primers. TCRdb's copy holds only in-frame clones and misses some; the assay was immunoSEQ multiplex PCR. In all, the sample yields 100,000 to 150,000 clones. CDR1 is SGHAT and CDR2 is FQNNGV in the germline V gene. CDR3 length: 17 amino acids. The ends lost 0 bases at V and 5 bases at J; junction bases unmatched: 9. On this clone itself: What it recognizes is unknown.

The TCR originated in a young man in good health and CMV-seronegative. The rearrangement links TRBV11-2 to TRBJ2-7, with 11 positions matching TRBD2. Material: PBMCs. The CDR3 nucleotides are TGTGCCAGCAGCTTAGATATTAGCGGGAGGGCAAACCACGAGCAGTACTTC. It codes for CASSLDISGRANHEQYF.